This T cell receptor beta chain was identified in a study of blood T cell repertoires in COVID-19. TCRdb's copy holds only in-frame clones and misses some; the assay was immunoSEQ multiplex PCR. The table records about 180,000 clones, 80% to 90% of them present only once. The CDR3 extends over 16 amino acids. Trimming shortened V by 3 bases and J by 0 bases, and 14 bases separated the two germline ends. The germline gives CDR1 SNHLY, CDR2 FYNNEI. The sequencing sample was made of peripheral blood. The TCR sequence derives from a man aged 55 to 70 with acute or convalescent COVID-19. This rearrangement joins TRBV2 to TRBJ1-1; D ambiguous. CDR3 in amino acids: CASSEPGVRMNTEAFF. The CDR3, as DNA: TGTGCCAGCAGTGAGCCCGGGGTTAGGATGAACACTGAAGCTTTCTTT. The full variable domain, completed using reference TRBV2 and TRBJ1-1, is EPEVTQTPSHQVTQMGQEVILRCVPISNHLYFYWYRQILGQKVEFLVSFYNNEISEKSEIFDDQFSVERPDGSNFTLKIRSTKLEDSAMYFCASSEPGVRMNTEAFFGQGTRLTVV.